This passage covers 22 T cell receptor beta chains from one sample sequenced in a study of patients and donors after allogeneic stem cell transplantation. TCRdb reprocessed the RT-PCR reads with MiXCR, giving one entry per CDR3 protein. The data hold more than 55,000 distinct CDR3 sequences, with approximately 12% observed a single time. Material for sequencing was blood, either unsorted or a sorted T cell fraction (not recorded which). Every receptor here comes from a human donor who was either an allogeneic HSCT recipient or a stem cell or donor lymphocyte infusion donor (not recorded which). It is not recorded whose cells these are; they may come from a transplant donor.

This clonotype was seen many times. The rearrangement joins TRBV10-3 to TRBJ1-2; weak D call: TRBD1 (5 bases). Looked up from germline, CDR1 is ENHRY and CDR2 is SYGVKD. The length of the CDR3 is 15 residues. Trimming removed 8 bases from V and 0 bases from J, with 16 bases in between. CDR3 protein: CAIGFPGSTNYGYTF. The CDR3 nucleotides are TGTGCCATCGGGTTCCCAGGGTCGACTAACTATGGCTACACCTTC.

This chain connects TRBV7-2 to TRBJ2-5, with 12 bases matching TRBD2. The V gene end was trimmed by 1 base and the J gene end by 5 bases; junction bases not matched to a gene: 8. The CDR3 length is 17 residues. Germline CDR1 is SGHTA and CDR2 is FQGNSA. CDR3 nucleotide sequence: TGTGCCAGCAGCTTAGTGGCTAGCGGGAGGGCCGGGGAGACCCAGTACTTC. As protein: CASSLVASGRAGETQYF.

With regard to this clonotype: This may arise from a read error, as a much more abundant clone is one base away. Without the conserved terminal phenylalanine or tryptophan, this CDR3 likely stems from a read error. V and J are TRBV6-5 and TRBJ1-1; 7 bases align to TRBD1. The CDR3 is 13 amino acids. Unmatched junction bases numbered 4, after V lost 5 bases and J lost 4 bases. Germline V lookup: CDR1 MNHEY, CDR2 SVGAGI. CDR3 sequence: CASSMTGSTEAFL. The CDR3 DNA is TGTGCCAGCAGTATGACAGGGTCCACTGAAGCTTTCTTG.

This clonotype was counted once. As DNA, the CDR3 is TGTGCCAGCAGCCAAGGGGAGGGGCCCTCCTACGAGCAGTACTTC. It is translated as CASSQGEGPSYEQYF. This chain connects TRBV7-8 to TRBJ2-7, with 7 bases identical to TRBD2. V lost 5 bases to trimming and J lost 0 bases; unmatched junction nucleotides: 7. Looked up from germline, CDR1 is SGHVS and CDR2 is FQNEAQ. The CDR3 runs 15 residues. The whole variable domain, remainder taken from reference TRBV7-8 and TRBJ2-7, is GAGVSQSPRYKVAKRGQDVALRCDPISGHVSLFWYQQALGQGPEFLTYFQNEAQLDKSGLPSDRFFAERPEGSVSTLKIQRTQQEDSAVYLCASSQGEGPSYEQYFGPGTRLTVT.

As to this clonotype: An end of the junction does not agree with germline; a read error may underlie this. The genes are TRBV9 and TRBJ2-3, with TRBD2 matching over 9 bases. The germline CDR1 and CDR2 sequences are SGDLS and YYNGEE. CDR3 length: 15 residues. The CDR3 bases are TGTGCCAGCAGCGTAGGACTAGCGGTCACAGATATGCAGTATTTT. Residues: CASSVGLAVTDMQYF.

The chain recombines TRBV5-4 with TRBJ2-5; D ambiguous. CDR1 is SGHNT and CDR2 is YYREEE in the germline V gene (reference sequence). V shed 0 bases and J shed 5 bases, with 8 bases lying between them. This CDR3 is 13 amino acids long. CDR3 sequence (DNA): TGTGCCAGCAGCTTGGTGGGAACGGAGACCCAGTACTTC. Encoded protein: CASSLVGTETQYF.

J is TRBJ2-5 and V is TRBV7-2, with 7 bases that match TRBD2. The CDR3 loop spans 16 amino acids. Germline V CDR1 and CDR2: SGHTA, FQGNSA. Trimming cost V 1 base and J 0 bases; bases outside gene matches: 5. As DNA, the CDR3 is TGTGCCAGCAGCTTAGGGCGGGGAGGGGACCAAGAGACCCAGTACTTC. Translating gives CASSLGRGGDQETQYF.

The rearrangement joins TRBV13 to TRBJ2-4, with 7 bases matching TRBD1. Trimming removed 1 base from V and 6 bases from J; junction bases left unmatched: 12. Germline V gives CDR1 PRHDT, CDR2 FYEKMQ (reference sequence). The CDR3 length is 17 residues. CDR3 region: CASSLDPRQGSGNIQYF. The CDR3 bases are TGTGCCAGCAGCTTAGACCCCCGACAGGGTTCGGGAAACATTCAGTACTTC.

V usage is TRBV12-3 or TRBV12-4 and J usage is TRBJ1-2; D uncertain. CDR3 length: 13 amino acids. Trimming took off 5 bases at V and 4 bases at J, with 11 bases between the two ends. The CDR3 reads CASSITVPYGYTF. Written as DNA, the CDR3 is TGTGCCAGCAGTATAACAGTGCCCTATGGCTACACCTTC.

This clonotype occurred a few times. The rearrangement joins TRBV24-1 to TRBJ2-1, with 15 bases aligning to TRBD2. After removal of 4 bases from V and 6 bases from J, the junction contained 9 bases not matched to a gene. CDR1 and CDR2 (germline): KGHDR, SFDVKD. CDR3 size: 18 residues. The CDR3 here is CATSERPGLAGGFNEQFF. In DNA form, the CDR3 reads TGTGCCACCAGTGAGAGACCGGGACTAGCGGGAGGTTTCAATGAGCAGTTCTTC.

This clonotype was counted many times. The J gene is TRBJ1-5, the V gene TRBV27; no clear D gene. Deletions cut 0 bases from V and 4 bases from J, with 16 bases between. The CDR3 totals 17 residues. Germline CDR1 is MNHEY and CDR2 is SMNVEV (reference sequence). CDR3 coding DNA: TGTGCCAGCAGTTTATCGCATAGACCCGAATTGAATCAGCCCCAGCATTTT. Translated: CASSLSHRPELNQPQHF.

This clonotype was recorded at least ten times. V usage is TRBV5-4 and J usage is TRBJ1-1, with D maybe TRBD1 (5 bases). Germline V lookup: CDR1 SGHNT, CDR2 YYREEE (reference sequence). The V end was cut by 0 bases, the J end by 5 bases, with 17 bases between. This CDR3 has 16 residues. The CDR3 reads CASSLGGSRVGTEAFF. CDR3 sequence (DNA): TGTGCCAGCAGCTTGGGAGGGTCCAGGGTTGGGACTGAAGCTTTCTTT.

Remarks on this clonotype: Germline is not matched at one junction end, which may reflect a read error. The chain is built from TRBV29-1 and TRBJ2-1, with D tentatively TRBD2 (5 bases). The CDR3 loop spans 16 amino acids. CDR1 SQVTM and CDR2 ANQGSEA come from the germline V gene. CDR3 in DNA: TGCGGCGTGAGGGCCCCGTCCGGGCTACCTTACAATGAGCAGTTCTTC. Translation: CGVRAPSGLPYNEQFF.

The CDR3 sequence: CASSSRPMGAVQPQHF. CDR3 coding DNA: TGTGCCAGCAGTTCGAGGCCGATGGGAGCAGTTCAGCCCCAGCATTTT. The chain uses TRBV27 and TRBJ1-5; no clear D gene. The CDR3 has 16 residues. Germline CDR1 reads MNHEY; CDR2 reads SMNVEV (reference sequence). Trimming shortened V by 4 bases and J by 6 bases, and 19 bases separated the two germline ends.

This clonotype was detected many times. The chain couples TRBV25-1 to TRBJ1-1, with D possibly being TRBD1 (6 bases). The ends were cut back, 3 bases at V and 0 bases at J, with 11 bases in the middle. The germline gives CDR1 MGHDK, CDR2 SYGVNS. The CDR3 covers 15 residues. DNA for the CDR3: TGTGCCAGCAGTGATCCGGGACACCTGAACACTGAAGCTTTCTTT. It translates to CASSDPGHLNTEAFF.

This clonotype was seen more than once but under ten times. The chain uses TRBV3-1 and TRBJ1-1; D is uncertain. CDR1 is LGHDT and CDR2 is YNNKEL in the germline V gene (reference sequence). This CDR3 spans 13 amino acids. V was cut by 4 bases and J by 5 bases, with 11 bases left in between. The CDR3 here is CASSLSSGTEAFF. CDR3 DNA: TGTGCCAGCAGCCTTTCGTCCGGGACTGAAGCTTTCTTT. Variable domain in full (rest from reference TRBV3-1 and TRBJ1-1): DTAVSQTPKYLVTQMGNDKSIKCEQNLGHDTMYWYKQDSKKFLKIMFSYNNKELIINETVPNRFSPKSPDKAHLNLHINSLELGDSAVYFCASSLSSGTEAFFGQGTRLTVV.

This clonotype appeared many times. The chain carries TRBV25-1 and TRBJ1-2, with a weak D call TRBD1 (5 bases). V was clipped by 5 bases and J by 4 bases, with 11 bases between them. CDR3 size: 13 residues. Germline V gene lookup returns CDR1 MGHDK and CDR2 SYGVNS. The CDR3 region is CASSPDSFYGYTF. In DNA, the CDR3 is TGTGCCAGCAGTCCCGACAGCTTCTATGGCTACACCTTC.

This clonotype came up many times. The chain recombines TRBV7-9 with TRBJ1-1; the match to TRBD1 covers 7 bases. The CDR3 sequence is 14 residues long. Unmatched junction bases numbered 6, after V lost 5 bases and J lost 3 bases. The germline V gene encodes CDR1 SEHNR and CDR2 FQNEAQ (reference sequence). CDR3 nucleotides: TGTGCCAGCAGCCCACCGGACAGGTACACTGAAGCTTTCTTT. Translated, it gives CASSPPDRYTEAFF.

This clonotype was found a few times. CDR3 sequence: CASSLPQRSWQFF. In DNA, the CDR3 is TGCGCCAGCAGCTTGCCCCAGCGGAGTTGGCAGTTCTTC. The chain has TRBV5-1 and TRBJ2-1; D perhaps matches TRBD2 (5 bases). Germline-derived CDR1 and CDR2 are SGHRS and YFSETQ. V lost 1 base and J lost 12, with 14 bases in between. This CDR3 comprises 13 residues. The full variable domain, its missing parts supplied by reference TRBV5-1 and TRBJ2-1, is KAGVTQTPRYLIKTRGQQVTLSCSPISGHRSVSWYQQTPGQGLQFLFEYFSETQRNKGNFPGRFSGRQFSNSRSEMNVSTLELGDSALYLCASSLPQRSWQFFGPGTRLTVL.

The chain couples TRBV5-1 to TRBJ2-3; D gene ambiguous. Germline V gives CDR1 SGHRS, CDR2 YFSETQ. This CDR3 contains 16 residues. V lost 3 bases and J 3 bases, leaving 17 bases between the germline ends. The CDR3 nucleotides are TGCGCCAGCAGCTCAGAACAGAAGTTTAGGACAGATACGCAGTATTTT. It encodes CASSSEQKFRTDTQYF. The variable domain in full, completed from reference TRBV5-1 and TRBJ2-3, reads KAGVTQTPRYLIKTRGQQVTLSCSPISGHRSVSWYQQTPGQGLQFLFEYFSETQRNKGNFPGRFSGRQFSNSRSEMNVSTLELGDSALYLCASSSEQKFRTDTQYFGPGTRLTVL.

This clonotype was observed many times. The chain recombines TRBV20-1 with TRBJ1-1; the match to TRBD1 covers 7 bases. Germline trimming cut 0 bases from V and 9 bases from J; bases unmatched to any gene: 7. This CDR3 has 13 amino acids. Per germline, CDR1 DFQATT and CDR2 SNEGSKA (reference sequence). CDR3 DNA: TGCAGTGCTAGAGAAGGGACAGTATACCAAGCTTTCTTT. Residues: CSAREGTVYQAFF.

This clonotype was observed a handful of times. The chain couples TRBV7-9 to TRBJ1-2; TRBD1 matches 9 bases. Trimming removed 5 bases from V and 4 bases from J; junction bases left unmatched: 14. Germline loops: CDR1 SEHNR, CDR2 FQNEAQ (reference sequence). This CDR3 contains 17 residues. The CDR3 loop is CASSHRPPGQGLYGYTF. The CDR3 nucleotides are TGTGCCAGCAGCCATCGGCCTCCGGGACAGGGACTCTATGGCTACACCTTC. The full variable domain, rest sourced from reference TRBV7-9 and TRBJ1-2, is DTGVSQNPRHKITKRGQNVTFRCDPISEHNRLYWYRQTLGQGPEFLTYFQNEAQLEKSRLLSDRFSAERPKGSFSTLEIQRTEQGDSAMYLCASSHRPPGQGLYGYTFGSGTRLTVV.